The 10 T cell receptor beta chains below were found in one sample sequenced in a study of cytomegalovirus exposure and HLA in healthy donors. Clones were read by immunoSEQ multiplex PCR, and TCRdb kept only the in-frame ones, dropping some. This table holds 90,000 to 130,000 clones, roughly 84% found once. The material sequenced was PBMCs. The receptors stem from a woman aged 18-29 years in good health and CMV-seronegative.

The chain is built from TRBV5-6 and TRBJ1-2, with 7 bases aligning to TRBD1. The V gene end was trimmed by 0 bases and the J gene end by 4 bases; junction bases not matched to a gene: 3. The CDR3 runs 14 residues. CDR1 is SGHDT and CDR2 is YYEEEE in the germline V gene. Here the CDR3 reads CASSLGDSSYGYTF. In nucleotides, the CDR3 is TGTGCCAGCAGCTTGGGGGACAGTAGCTATGGCTACACCTTC. Together with reference TRBV5-6 and TRBJ1-2, the CDR3 gives the full variable domain: DAGVTQSPTHLIKTRGQQVTLRCSPKSGHDTVSWYQQALGQGPQFIFQYYEEEERQRGNFPDRFSGHQFPNYSSELNVNALLLGDSALYLCASSLGDSSYGYTFGSGTRLTVV.

The J gene is TRBJ1-5, the V gene TRBV27; the match to TRBD1 covers 8 bases. V lost 5 bases and J lost 6; bases outside the gene matches: 6. The germline gives CDR1 MNHEY, CDR2 SMNVEV (reference sequence). CDR3 size: 14 residues. In DNA, the CDR3 is TGTGCCAGCAGTCCGCGACAGGGGAGTCAGCCCCAGCATTTT. Its translation is CASSPRQGSQPQHF.

The gene calls are TRBV20-1 and TRBJ1-2, with unresolved D. The germline V and J ends were trimmed by 0 bases and 8 bases, with 7 bases remaining between them. The CDR3 contains 11 residues. Per germline, CDR1 DFQATT and CDR2 SNEGSKA (reference sequence). The CDR3 protein is CSARDLRGYTF. The CDR3 coding sequence is TGCAGTGCTAGAGATTTGAGGGGCTACACCTTC.

J is TRBJ2-7 and V is TRBV2, with a weak D call TRBD2 (6 bases). Per the germline V gene, CDR1 is SNHLY and CDR2 is FYNNEI. The V end was cut by 7 bases, the J end by 3 bases, with 19 bases between. The CDR3 runs 15 residues. CDR3 coding DNA: TGTGCCAGCATCTTTATCCGGGACTCTAACTACGAGCAGTACTTC. Its translation is CASIFIRDSNYEQYF.

The genes are TRBV18 and TRBJ2-3; tentative D call: TRBD2 (5 bases). Germline V CDR1 and CDR2: KGHSH, LQKENI. The ends were cut back, 1 base at V and 5 bases at J, with 7 bases in the middle. CDR3 length: 13 amino acids. The CDR3 sequence: CASSPQREDTQYF. DNA for the CDR3: TGTGCCAGCTCACCACAACGGGAAGATACGCAGTATTTT.

The chain couples TRBV5-6 to TRBJ2-7; D possibly corresponds to TRBD1 (5 bases). V lost 3 bases and J 3 bases, leaving 13 bases between the germline ends. This CDR3 contains 14 residues. The germline V gene encodes CDR1 SGHDT and CDR2 YYEEEE. The CDR3 is CASSSRTPSYEQYF. In nucleotides, the CDR3 is TGTGCCAGCAGCTCCAGGACACCGAGCTACGAGCAGTACTTC.

This chain joins TRBV20-1 and TRBJ1-1; a weak D match, TRBD1 (5 bases). Per germline, CDR1 DFQATT and CDR2 SNEGSKA (reference sequence). The CDR3 runs 11 residues. Trimming pared 5 bases from V and 6 bases from J, leaving 10 bases between. CDR3 bases: TGCAGTGCTCTCAGGGAATCTGAAGCTTTCTTT. As protein: CSALRESEAFF.

This clone was counted a few times. The chain uses TRBV19 and TRBJ1-2; D not resolved. The CDR3 totals 11 residues. Germline V lookup: CDR1 LNHDA, CDR2 SQIVND (reference sequence). The CDR3 is CVSGTREGYTF. The CDR3, as DNA: TGTGTTTCTGGAACGAGGGAGGGCTACACCTTC.

The gene calls are TRBV19 and TRBJ2-2; TRBD2 might be the D (6 bases). Germline V gene lookup returns CDR1 LNHDA and CDR2 SQIVND (reference sequence). There are 12 residues in the CDR3. The V and J ends lost 7 bases and 6 bases respectively, with 9 bases between them. DNA for the CDR3: TGTGCCAGTACGGGGGTGTCCGGGGAGCTGTTTTTT. Protein: CASTGVSGELFF.

The chain links TRBV2 to TRBJ2-3; tentatively, D is TRBD1 (6 bases). This CDR3 region has 15 residues. The ends were cut back, 6 bases at V and 4 bases at J, with 17 bases in the middle. Looked up from germline, CDR1 is SNHLY and CDR2 is FYNNEI. CDR3 nucleotides: TGTGCCAGCAGCGCCGACTTCCAGGGGCCAGATACGCAGTATTTT. Encoded protein: CASSADFQGPDTQYF.